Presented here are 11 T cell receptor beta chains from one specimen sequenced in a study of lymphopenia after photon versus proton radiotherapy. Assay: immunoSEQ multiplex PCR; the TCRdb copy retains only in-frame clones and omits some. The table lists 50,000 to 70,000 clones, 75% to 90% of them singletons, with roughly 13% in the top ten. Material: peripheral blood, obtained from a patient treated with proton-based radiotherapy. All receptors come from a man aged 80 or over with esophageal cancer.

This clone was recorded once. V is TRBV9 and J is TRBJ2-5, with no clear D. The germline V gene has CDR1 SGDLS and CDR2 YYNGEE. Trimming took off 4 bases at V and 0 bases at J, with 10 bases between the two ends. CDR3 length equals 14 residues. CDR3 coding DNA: TGTGCCAGCAGCTTCGGTAGGGACCAAGAGACCCAGTACTTC. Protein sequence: CASSFGRDQETQYF.

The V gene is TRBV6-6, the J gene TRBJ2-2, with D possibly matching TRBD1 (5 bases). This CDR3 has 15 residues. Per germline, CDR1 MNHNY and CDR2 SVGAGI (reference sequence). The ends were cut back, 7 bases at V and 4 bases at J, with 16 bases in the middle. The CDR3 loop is CASTKQDGFTGELFF. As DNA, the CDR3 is TGTGCCAGCACTAAACAGGACGGTTTCACCGGGGAGCTGTTTTTT.

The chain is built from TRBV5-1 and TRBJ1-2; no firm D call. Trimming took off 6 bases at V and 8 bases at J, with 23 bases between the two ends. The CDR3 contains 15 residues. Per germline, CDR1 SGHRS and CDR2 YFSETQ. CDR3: CASTRQEAGSGGYTF. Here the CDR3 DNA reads TGCGCCAGCACCCGCCAGGAGGCCGGGTCCGGAGGCTACACCTTC.

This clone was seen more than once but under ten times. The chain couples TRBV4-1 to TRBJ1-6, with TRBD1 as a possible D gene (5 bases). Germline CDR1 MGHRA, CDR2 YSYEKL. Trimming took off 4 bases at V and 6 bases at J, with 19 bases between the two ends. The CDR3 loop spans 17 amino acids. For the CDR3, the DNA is TGCGCCAGCAGCCCCAAGCCTCCGGGGCTGGTTAATTCACCCCTCCACTTT. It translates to CASSPKPPGLVNSPLHF.

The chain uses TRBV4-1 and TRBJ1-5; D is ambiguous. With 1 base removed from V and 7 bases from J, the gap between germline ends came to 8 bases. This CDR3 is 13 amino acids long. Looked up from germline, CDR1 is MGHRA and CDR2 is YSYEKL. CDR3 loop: CASSQGGNQPQHF. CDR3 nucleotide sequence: TGCGCCAGCAGCCAAGGAGGGAACCAGCCCCAGCATTTT.

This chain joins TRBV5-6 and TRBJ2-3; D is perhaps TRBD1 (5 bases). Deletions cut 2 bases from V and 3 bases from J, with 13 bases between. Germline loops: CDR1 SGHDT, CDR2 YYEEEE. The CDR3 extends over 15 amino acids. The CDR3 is CASSFQGQWTDTQYF. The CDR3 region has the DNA TGTGCCAGCAGCTTTCAGGGTCAGTGGACAGATACGCAGTATTTT.

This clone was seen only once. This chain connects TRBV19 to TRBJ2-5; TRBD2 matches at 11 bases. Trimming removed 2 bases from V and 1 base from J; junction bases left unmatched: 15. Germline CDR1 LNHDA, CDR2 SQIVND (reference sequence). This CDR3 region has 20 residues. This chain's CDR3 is CASSIRGLAGGRRSQETQYF. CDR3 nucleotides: TGTGCCAGTAGTATAAGAGGGCTAGCGGGGGGCCGCAGAAGCCAAGAGACCCAGTACTTC.

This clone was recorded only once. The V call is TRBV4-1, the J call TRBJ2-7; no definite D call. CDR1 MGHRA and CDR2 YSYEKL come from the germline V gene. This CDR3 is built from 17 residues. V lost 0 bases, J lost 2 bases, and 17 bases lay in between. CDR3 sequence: CASSQDQILYFTYEQYF. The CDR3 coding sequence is TGCGCCAGCAGCCAAGATCAAATACTATATTTTACCTACGAGCAGTACTTC.

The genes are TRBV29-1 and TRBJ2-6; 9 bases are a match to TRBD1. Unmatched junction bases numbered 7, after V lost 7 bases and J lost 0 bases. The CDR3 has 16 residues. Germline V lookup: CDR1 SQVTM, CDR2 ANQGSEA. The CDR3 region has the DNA TGCAGCGCGGGGACAGGGACCAACTCTGGGGCCAACGTCCTGACTTTC. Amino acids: CSAGTGTNSGANVLTF.

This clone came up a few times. CDR3 residues: CASSQYETDTQYF. The CDR3 DNA reads as TGTGCCAGCAGTCAGTATGAAACAGATACGCAGTATTTT. The V call is TRBV2, the J call TRBJ2-3; no definite D call. The CDR3 totals 13 residues. With 5 bases removed from V and 3 bases from J, the gap between germline ends came to 9 bases. Germline lookup yields CDR1 SNHLY and CDR2 FYNNEI.

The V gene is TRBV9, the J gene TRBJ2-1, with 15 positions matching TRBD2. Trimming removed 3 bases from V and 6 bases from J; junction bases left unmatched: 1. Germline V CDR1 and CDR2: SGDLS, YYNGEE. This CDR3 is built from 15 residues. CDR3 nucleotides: TGTGCCAGCAGCGGGACTAGCGGGGGGGCCAATGAGCAGTTCTTC. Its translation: CASSGTSGGANEQFF.